This entry lists 13 T cell receptor beta chains sequenced from one sample in a study of blood T cell repertoires in COVID-19. Some clones are missing from TCRdb's copy, which holds only in-frame ones; the method was immunoSEQ multiplex PCR. The data show approximately 58,000 clones, with roughly four fifths seen just once and around a third held by the top ten. The sequenced sample was peripheral blood. Receptor source: a man aged 60 to 75 with COVID-19, enrolled during active disease.

The rearrangement uses TRBV4-1 and TRBJ1-1; TRBD1 might be the D (6 bases). The V gene's germline CDR1 is MGHRA and CDR2 YSYEKL. Trimming removed 0 bases from V and 0 bases from J, with 17 bases in between. The CDR3 is 18 amino acids. The chain's CDR3 is CASSQDRRGSGMNTEAFF. The CDR3 DNA reads as TGCGCCAGCAGCCAAGATCGCAGGGGTAGTGGGATGAACACTGAAGCTTTCTTT.

The chain couples TRBV5-1 to TRBJ1-2, with 12 bases aligning to TRBD1. V gave up 0 bases and J gave up 7 bases; unmatched junction bases: 7. Germline V gives CDR1 SGHRS, CDR2 YFSETQ. This CDR3 has 16 amino acids. The CDR3 loop is CASSLDPGTGGIGYTF. The DNA of the CDR3 is TGCGCCAGCAGCTTGGATCCCGGGACAGGGGGCATTGGCTACACCTTC.

For this clone: Germline and junction disagree at one end, which may indicate a read error. The V call is TRBV6-5, the J call TRBJ2-7; D gene uncertain. The CDR3 has 12 residues. In germline, CDR1 is MNHEY, CDR2 SVGAGI. CDR3 nucleotides: TGTGCCAGCAGTAACGACTCCCACGAGCAGTACTTC. It encodes CASSNDSHEQYF.

This chain uses TRBV12-2 with TRBJ2-5; whether TRBD2, the table's D call, matches the DNA was not checked. TRBV12-2 represents a pseudogene. CDR3 length equals 17 residues. Here the CDR3 reads CASRCPDQLAVQETQYF. CDR3 bases: TGTGCAAGTCGTTGTCCCGACCAGCTAGCGGTGCAAGAGACCCAGTACTTC.

This chain connects TRBV9 to TRBJ2-5; D unclear. Per germline, CDR1 SGDLS and CDR2 YYNGEE. Trimming shortened V by 0 bases and J by 1 base, and 7 bases separated the two germline ends. The CDR3 consists of 14 residues. This chain's CDR3 is CASSVGAVQETQYF. For the CDR3, the DNA is TGTGCCAGCAGCGTAGGGGCAGTCCAAGAGACCCAGTACTTC.

The chain is built from TRBV10-2 and TRBJ1-5; TRBD1 is a possible D gene (6 bases). Trimming removed 8 bases from V and 2 bases from J, with 31 bases in between. The CDR3 has 20 residues. The V gene's germline CDR1 is WSHSY and CDR2 SAAADI. The DNA of the CDR3 is TGCGCCAGCCCGGCGGACGACCCGGACAGTTGTTTCGGGGGCAATCAGCCCCAGCATTTT. Residues: CASPADDPDSCFGGNQPQHF.

The chain carries TRBV7-8 and TRBJ2-7; 13 positions agree with TRBD2. CDR1 and CDR2 (germline): SGHVS, FQNEAQ. Unmatched junction bases numbered 3, after V lost 4 bases and J lost 0 bases. The CDR3 is 16 residues long. The CDR3 DNA sequence: TGTGCCAGCAGCTGGAGGACTAGCGGGAGCTCCTACGAGCAGTACTTC. This translates into CASSWRTSGSSYEQYF.

The V and J genes are TRBV5-1 and TRBJ2-7; TRBD1 is a possible D gene (6 bases). CDR1 and CDR2 (germline): SGHRS, YFSETQ. CDR3 length: 14 amino acids. V shed 0 bases and J shed 5 bases, with 12 bases lying between them. CDR3 coding DNA: TGCGCCAGCAGCTTGGGAGGCAGGGGCGACGAGCAGTACTTC. Protein product: CASSLGGRGDEQYF.

The V gene is TRBV5-1, the J gene TRBJ2-7; TRBD2 matches 13 bases. V was pared by 0 bases and J by 5 bases, with 2 bases of the junction left unmatched. The CDR3 contains 15 residues. Germline V gene lookup returns CDR1 SGHRS and CDR2 YFSETQ. The CDR3 loop reads CASSLDGTSGDEQYF. The CDR3 DNA reads as TGCGCCAGCAGCTTGGATGGGACTAGCGGGGACGAGCAGTACTTC.

This clone was found once. The J gene is TRBJ2-1, the V gene TRBV6-2 or TRBV6-3; 7 bases align to TRBD2. Germline CDR1 MNHEY, CDR2 SVGEGT. V shed 2 bases, J shed 7 bases, and the junction held 8 bases outside the gene matches. There are 15 residues in the CDR3. CDR3 region: CASSYGGGPGNEQFF. CDR3 in DNA: TGTGCCAGCAGTTACGGGGGAGGGCCGGGGAATGAGCAGTTCTTC.

The rearrangement links TRBV19 to TRBJ2-7; weak D call: TRBD2 (6 bases). Germline lookup yields CDR1 LNHDA and CDR2 SQIVND (reference sequence). The CDR3 consists of 15 residues. Trimming removed 9 bases at V and 6 bases at J, with 24 bases between. CDR3 nucleotide sequence: TGTGCCAGCTCGGAGGGGCAGTACGTCTGGGGCGAGCAGTACTTC. It specifies CASSEGQYVWGEQYF.

The chain employs TRBV19 and TRBJ1-3; 7 bases align to TRBD1. The CDR3 runs to 14 residues. The junction had 5 bases not matched to a gene; V was cut back by 9 bases and J by 0 bases. Germline V gene data show CDR1 as LNHDA and CDR2 as SQIVND (reference sequence). As DNA, the CDR3 is TGTGCCAGCGGGGACAGCAGCTCTGGAAACACCATATATTTT. Translated: CASGDSSSGNTIYF. Full variable domain (missing parts from reference TRBV19 and TRBJ1-3): DGGITQSPKYLFRKEGQNVTLSCEQNLNHDAMYWYRQDPGQGLRLIYYSQIVNDFQKGDIAEGYSVSREKKESFPLTVTSAQKNPTAFYLCASGDSSSGNTIYFGEGSWLTVV.

This clone has only a few counts. This chain uses TRBV5-1 with TRBJ1-2; the D gene is possibly TRBD1 (6 bases). V lost 0 bases and J 1 base, leaving 7 bases between the germline ends. Germline V gene data show CDR1 as SGHRS and CDR2 as YFSETQ. This CDR3 region has 14 residues. The CDR3 nucleotides are TGCGCCAGCAGCTTGGAACAGGGTAACTATGGCTACACCTTC. Translating it yields CASSLEQGNYGYTF.